This TCR beta chain was obtained from a study of cytomegalovirus exposure and HLA in healthy donors. Overall study context: Previous work identified 95 million to 120 million unique TCR beta sequences from around 180 million T cells.

PCR primers comprised 60 Vbeta and 13 Jbeta primers. Original processing methods: Tens of millions of unique TCR beta chains, roughly 11 million shared, were counted in a later analysis. Produced via immunoSEQ multiplex PCR; TCRdb's table is partial and in-frame only. The V and J calls and clone size come from that table; D and trimming were worked out from the DNA. The table records 100,000 or so clones, around three quarters of them present only once. The CDR3 has 17 residues. V lost 5 bases and J lost 0; bases outside the gene matches: 9. CDR1 SGHVS and CDR2 FQNEAQ come from the germline V gene. The V gene is TRBV7-8, the J gene TRBJ2-1; 8 bases are shared with TRBD2. The sequence derives from a young man in good health and CMV-seropositive. The sequencing input was PBMCs. DNA of the CDR3: TGTGCCAGCAGCCACTCGGGGGGGCGAAGCTCCTACAATGAGCAGTTCTTC. Protein: CASSHSGGRSSYNEQFF.